The clone carrying this T cell receptor (beta chain) was seen repeatedly, ten times or more. RNA transcripts served as the template for amplifying TCR beta CDR3 regions. Carried out on the TCR CDR3, a first-round RT-PCR used the HTBI primer set. TCRdb redid the calling of the multiplex PCR reads with MiXCR, one entry per CDR3 protein. The sample includes 600,000 or so distinct CDR3 sequences, roughly 14% of them seen just once. The CDR3 contains 14 residues. V lost 0 bases to trimming and J lost 4 bases, with 9 bases between them. Germline loops: CDR1 LGHDT, CDR2 YNNKEL (reference sequence). The data stem from a study of T cells in Graves' hyperthyroidism and ophthalmopathy. Researchers barred patients who had uncontrolled infection, other autoimmune disease, pregnancy or lactation.

Sequenced sample: blood. The chain uses TRBV3-1 and TRBJ1-2; no clear D. The clonotype originates from a woman in her fifties or sixties with Graves' ophthalmopathy. The CDR3 protein is CASSQDEALYGYTF. The CDR3 region has the DNA TGTGCCAGCAGCCAAGATGAAGCTCTCTATGGCTACACCTTC. Complete variable domain (other parts from reference TRBV3-1 and TRBJ1-2): DTAVSQTPKYLVTQMGNDKSIKCEQNLGHDTMYWYKQDSKKFLKIMFSYNNKELIINETVPNRFSPKSPDKAHLNLHINSLELGDSAVYFCASSQDEALYGYTFGSGTRLTVV.